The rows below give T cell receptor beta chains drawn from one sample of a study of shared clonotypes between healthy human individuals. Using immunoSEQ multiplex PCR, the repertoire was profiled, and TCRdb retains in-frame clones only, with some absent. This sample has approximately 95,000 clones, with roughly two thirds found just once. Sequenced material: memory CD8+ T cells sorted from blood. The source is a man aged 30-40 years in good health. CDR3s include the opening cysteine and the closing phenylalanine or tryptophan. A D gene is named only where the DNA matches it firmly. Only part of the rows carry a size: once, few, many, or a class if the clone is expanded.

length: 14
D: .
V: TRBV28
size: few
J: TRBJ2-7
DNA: TGTGCCAGCAGTTTATCTCCTGGGGGCTACGAGCAGTACTTC
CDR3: CASSLSPGGYEQYF

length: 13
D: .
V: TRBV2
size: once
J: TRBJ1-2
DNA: TGTGCCAGCAGCAATCTAGGGGCCTATGGCTACACCTTC
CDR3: CASSNLGAYGYTF

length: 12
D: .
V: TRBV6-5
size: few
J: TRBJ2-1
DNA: TGTGCCAGCAGTCCCGACTACAATGAGCAGTTCTTC
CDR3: CASSPDYNEQFF

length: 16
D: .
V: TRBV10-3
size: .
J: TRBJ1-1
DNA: TGTGCCATCAGTGGGCCCCACGGGGAATATAACACTGAAGCTTTCTTT
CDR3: CAISGPHGEYNTEAFF

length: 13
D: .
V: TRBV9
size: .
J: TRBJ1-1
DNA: TGTGCCAGCAGCGTAGGGGGCGACACTGAAGCTTTCTTT
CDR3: CASSVGGDTEAFF

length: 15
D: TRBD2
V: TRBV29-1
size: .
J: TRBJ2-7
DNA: TGCAGCGTTTACGGGACTAGCGGGGGCTCCTACGAGCAGTACTTC
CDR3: CSVYGTSGGSYEQYF

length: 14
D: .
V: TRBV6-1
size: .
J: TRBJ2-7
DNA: TGTGCCAGCATAAGTTTCATGAGCCCCTACGAGCAGTACTTC
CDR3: CASISFMSPYEQYF

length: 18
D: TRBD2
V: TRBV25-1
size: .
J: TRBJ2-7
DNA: TGTGCCAGCAGTGAAAGCGGGGCCGGCCAGGGCTTGTCCTACGAGCAGTACTTC
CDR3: CASSESGAGQGLSYEQYF

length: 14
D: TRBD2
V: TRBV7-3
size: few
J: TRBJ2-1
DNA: TGTGCCAGCAGCTTAGACGGGAGGGCCAATGAGCAGTTCTTC
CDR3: CASSLDGRANEQFF

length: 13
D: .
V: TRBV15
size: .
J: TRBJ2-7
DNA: TGTGCCACCAGCAGCGGGGTTGGATACGAGCAGTACTTC
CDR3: CATSSGVGYEQYF

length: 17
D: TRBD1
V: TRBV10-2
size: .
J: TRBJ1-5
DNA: TGCGCCAGCAGGGGGGGGACCGGGACAGGGGGCAATCAGCCCCAGCATTTT
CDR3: CASRGGTGTGGNQPQHF

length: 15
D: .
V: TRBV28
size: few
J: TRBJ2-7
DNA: TGTGCCAGCAGCCTGGCGGGACTGGAGACCTACGAGCAGTACTTC
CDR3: CASSLAGLETYEQYF

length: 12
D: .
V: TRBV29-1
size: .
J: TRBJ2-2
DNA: TGCAGCGCCGTGACAGGTTCCGGGGAGCTGTTTTTT
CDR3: CSAVTGSGELFF

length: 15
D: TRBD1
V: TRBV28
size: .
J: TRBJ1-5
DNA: TGTGCCAGCAGGCGTAGACAGGGAGTTAATCAGCCCCAGCATTTT
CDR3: CASRRRQGVNQPQHF

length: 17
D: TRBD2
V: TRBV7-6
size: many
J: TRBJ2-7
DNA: TGTGCCAGCAGCCCCCATGGACTAGCGGGCCTCCCCTACGAGCAGTACTTC
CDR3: CASSPHGLAGLPYEQYF

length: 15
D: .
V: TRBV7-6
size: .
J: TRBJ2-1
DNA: TGTGCCAGCAGCTTAGAGATTGGGCTGAGCAATGAGCAGTTCTTC
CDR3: CASSLEIGLSNEQFF

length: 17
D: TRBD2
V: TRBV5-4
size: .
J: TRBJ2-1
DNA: TGTGCCAGCAGCTCGGGAGCTAGCGGGAGGGCTAACAATGAGCAGTTCTTC
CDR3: CASSSGASGRANNEQFF

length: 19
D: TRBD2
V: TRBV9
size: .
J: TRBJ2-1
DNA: TGTGCCAGCAGCTATTTTGATAGACTAGCGGGTAGCTCCTACAATGAGCAGTTCTTC
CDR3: CASSYFDRLAGSSYNEQFF

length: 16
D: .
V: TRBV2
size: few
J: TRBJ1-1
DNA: TGTGCCAGCAGGGATACACGCAGGGGCCCTTACACTGAAGCTTTCTTT
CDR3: CASRDTRRGPYTEAFF

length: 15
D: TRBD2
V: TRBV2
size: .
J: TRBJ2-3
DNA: TGTGCCAGCAGTGCCACTAGCGGGAGTGGAGATACGCAGTATTTT
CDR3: CASSATSGSGDTQYF

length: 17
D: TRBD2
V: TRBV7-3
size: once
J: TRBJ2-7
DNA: TGTGCCAGCAGCTGCGGGACTAGCGGGAAGGTGTGGTACGAGCAGTACTTC
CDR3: CASSCGTSGKVWYEQYF

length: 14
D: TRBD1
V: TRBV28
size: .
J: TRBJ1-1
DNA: TGTGCCAGCACCCGAACAGGGGGAGATACTGAAGCTTTCTTT
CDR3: CASTRTGGDTEAFF

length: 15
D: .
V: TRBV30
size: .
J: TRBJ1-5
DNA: TGTGCCTGGAGTGGTAAGGGGCTCCATAATCAGCCCCAGCATTTT
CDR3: CAWSGKGLHNQPQHF

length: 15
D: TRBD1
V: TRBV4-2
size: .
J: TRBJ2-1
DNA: TGTGCCAGCAGCCAAGATCAGGGGGCCAACAATGAGCAGTTCTTC
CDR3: CASSQDQGANNEQFF

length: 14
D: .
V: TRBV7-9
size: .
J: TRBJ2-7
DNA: TGTGCCAGCAGCTTGCGAGATCCGGGGTCCGAGCAGTACTTC
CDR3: CASSLRDPGSEQYF

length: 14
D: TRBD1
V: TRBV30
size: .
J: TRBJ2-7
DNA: TGTGCCTGGACCTCCGGGACAGGGGTTAAGGAGCAGTACTTC
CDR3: CAWTSGTGVKEQYF

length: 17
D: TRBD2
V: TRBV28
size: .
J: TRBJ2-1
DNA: TGTGCCAGCAGTGGCTACCTGACTAGCGGGAGTTACAATGAGCAGTTCTTC
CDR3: CASSGYLTSGSYNEQFF

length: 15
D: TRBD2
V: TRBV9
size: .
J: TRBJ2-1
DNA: TGTGCCAGCAGCGTAGGGGGCGGGAGGAACGATGAGCAGTTCTTC
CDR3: CASSVGGGRNDEQFF

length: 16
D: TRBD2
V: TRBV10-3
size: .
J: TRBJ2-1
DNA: TGTGCCATCACCCCTATAGCGGGAGGTTCCTACAATGAGCAGTTCTTC
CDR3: CAITPIAGGSYNEQFF

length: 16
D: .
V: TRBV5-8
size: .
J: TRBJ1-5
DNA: TGTGCCAGCAGCCCCCGATCCGGGTACTCGGATCAGCCCCAGCATTTT
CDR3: CASSPRSGYSDQPQHF

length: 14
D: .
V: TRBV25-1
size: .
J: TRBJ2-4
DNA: TGTGCCAGCAGTGAGGAGGGGTTCGAAAACATTCAGTACTTC
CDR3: CASSEEGFENIQYF

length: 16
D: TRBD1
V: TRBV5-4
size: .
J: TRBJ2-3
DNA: TGTGCCAGCAGCCCCCCCGGGACAGGGGGTGGAGATACGCAGTATTTT
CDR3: CASSPPGTGGGDTQYF

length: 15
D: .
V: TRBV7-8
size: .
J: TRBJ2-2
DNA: TGTGCCAGCAGCGTAGCGGGACAGCAGACCGGGGAGCTGTTTTTT
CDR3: CASSVAGQQTGELFF

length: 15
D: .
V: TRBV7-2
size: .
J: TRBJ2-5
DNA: TGTGCCAGCAGCCCCGGGTCGAGCACCGAAGAGACCCAGTACTTC
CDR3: CASSPGSSTEETQYF

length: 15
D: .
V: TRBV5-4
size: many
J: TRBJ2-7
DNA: TGTGCCAGCAGCTCACCGGGAGTCGGGCTCTACGAGCAGTACTTC
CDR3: CASSSPGVGLYEQYF

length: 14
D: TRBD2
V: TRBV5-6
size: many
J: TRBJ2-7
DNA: TGTGCCAGCAGCGTGGCGGGGGGCGCCTACGAGCAGTACTTC
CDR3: CASSVAGGAYEQYF

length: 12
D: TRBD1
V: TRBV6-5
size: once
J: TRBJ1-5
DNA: TGTGCCAGCGGGACAGGTAATCAGCCCCAGCATTTT
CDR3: CASGTGNQPQHF

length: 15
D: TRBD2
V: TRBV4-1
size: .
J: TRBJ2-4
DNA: TGCGCCAGCAGCCAAGAGGGAGGGCCGGGAAACATTCAGTACTTC
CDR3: CASSQEGGPGNIQYF

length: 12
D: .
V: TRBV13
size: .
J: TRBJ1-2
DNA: TGTGCCAGCCTGGACACCGACTATGGCTACACCTTC
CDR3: CASLDTDYGYTF

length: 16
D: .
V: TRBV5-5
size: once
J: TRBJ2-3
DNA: TGTGCCAGCAGCTTCAGCCCACAGCGGAGCACAGATACGCAGTATTTT
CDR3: CASSFSPQRSTDTQYF

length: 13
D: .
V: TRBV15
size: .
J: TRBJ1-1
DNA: TGTGCCACCAGCAGAGATCTGGGCACTGAAGCTTTCTTT
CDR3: CATSRDLGTEAFF

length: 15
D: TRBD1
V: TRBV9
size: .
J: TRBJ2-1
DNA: TGTGCCAGCAGCTTTGGACAGGGGTACAGGAATGAGCAGTTCTTC
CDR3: CASSFGQGYRNEQFF

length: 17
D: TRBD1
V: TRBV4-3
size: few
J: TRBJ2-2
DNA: TGCGCCAGCAGCCAAGTCGTCAACAGGGGGCGCACCGGGGAGCTGTTTTTT
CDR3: CASSQVVNRGRTGELFF